What follows are 19 T cell receptor beta chains derived from one specimen sequenced in a study of T cell repertoires in cytomegalovirus infection. MiXCR, applied by TCRdb to the reads, yields one record per CDR3 protein. The sample shows around 100,000 distinct CDR3 sequences, over 9.5% of them seen only once. These receptors have no known antigen. The sequencing input was PBMCs, sequenced either directly or after in vitro stimulation (not recorded which). All receptors come from a human donor in good health (CMV status not recorded). Some clones in this sample may be carry-over from other donors' samples.

This clonotype has only a few counts. One junction end disagrees with the germline gene, perhaps due to a read error. This rearrangement joins TRBV20-1 to TRBJ2-3; possibly TRBD2 for D (5 bases). CDR1 is DFQATT and CDR2 is SNEGSKA in the germline V gene (reference sequence). This CDR3 comprises 14 residues. DNA for the CDR3: TGCAGTGCAAGAGGGAGACCTAGCACAGATACGCAGTATTTT. Translation: CSARGRPSTDTQYF.

The genes are TRBV6-2 or TRBV6-3 and TRBJ1-3; D is uncertain. The CDR3 loop spans 14 amino acids. The V and J ends lost 4 bases and 1 base respectively, with 8 bases between them. Germline CDR1 reads MNHEY; CDR2 reads SVGEGT. The CDR3 DNA follows: TGTGCCAGCAGTTTCCTGGCATCTGGAAACACCATATATTTT. It specifies CASSFLASGNTIYF.

In its sample, this clonotype was seen many times. The chain uses TRBV12-3 or TRBV12-4 and TRBJ2-1; 8 bases are a match to TRBD2. The V and J ends lost 3 bases and 9 bases, in that order; junction bases with no gene match: 16. The CDR3 has 17 residues. The CDR3 nucleotides read TGTGCCAGCAGTTTCCTTTCGGGACTAGGGTTTTATGCTGAGCAGTTCTTC. Amino acids: CASSFLSGLGFYAEQFF.

This clonotype was counted ten times or more. The V call is TRBV7-2, the J call TRBJ2-3; 12 nucleotides align to TRBD2. In germline, CDR1 is SGHTA, CDR2 FQGNSA. V lost 5 bases, J lost 5 bases, and 17 bases stayed unmatched. The CDR3 consists of 19 residues. The CDR3 region is CASSEQPFRLAGVLDTQYF. CDR3 DNA sequence: TGTGCCAGCAGCGAACAGCCCTTTAGACTAGCGGGAGTTTTAGATACGCAGTATTTT.

This clonotype was observed a few times. The rearrangement uses TRBV12-3 or TRBV12-4 and TRBJ2-3, with D possibly called TRBD1 or TRBD2 (5 bases each). The V end lost 6 bases, the J end lost 6 bases, and 16 bases lay between the germline ends. The CDR3 has 14 residues. CDR3 protein: CASRAGAQRDTQYF. CDR3 in DNA: TGTGCCAGCAGGGCCGGGGCCCAAAGGGATACGCAGTATTTT.

This clonotype was detected many times. This rearrangement joins TRBV12-3 or TRBV12-4 to TRBJ1-5, with a tentative D call TRBD1 (5 bases). V shed 1 base and J shed 3 bases, with 7 bases lying between them. This CDR3 spans 14 amino acids. The CDR3: CASSLDRNNQPQHF. The CDR3 DNA reads as TGTGCCAGCAGTTTAGACAGGAACAATCAGCCCCAGCATTTT.

There are many counts of this clonotype. The V gene is TRBV7-2, the J gene TRBJ1-2; no definite D call. This CDR3 is 13 amino acids long. From germline, CDR1 is SGHTA and CDR2 FQGNSA. Trimming stripped 1 base from V and 4 bases from J, with 7 bases between. The CDR3 is CASSLVRFYGYTF. The CDR3 DNA reads as TGTGCCAGCAGCTTAGTGCGATTCTATGGCTACACCTTC.

This clonotype was picked up a small number of times. The junction does not match germline at one end; this may be a read error. The genes are TRBV5-3 and TRBJ2-3; the match to TRBD2 covers 7 bases. TRBV5-3 is marked as an open reading frame, function uncertain. The CDR3 consists of 15 residues. This chain's CDR3 is CASSLRSGIEDTQYF. In DNA form, the CDR3 reads TGTGCCAGCAGCTTGAGGAGCGGGATAGAGGATACGCAGTATTTT.

This clonotype was observed a handful of times. The chain is built from TRBV12-3 or TRBV12-4 and TRBJ2-1; 9 bases match TRBD1. The V segment lost 1 base and the J segment 15 bases; nucleotides outside the gene matches: 10. The CDR3 runs to 14 residues. The CDR3 DNA reads as TGTGCCAGCAGTTTAGTATCGAGTGGGACAGGGCCGTTCTTC. Encoded protein: CASSLVSSGTGPFF.

This clonotype appeared a few times. The chain joins TRBV7-2 to TRBJ2-4; D not certain. V was pared by 5 bases and J by 4 bases, with 3 bases between. Germline CDR1 and CDR2: SGHTA and FQGNSA. This CDR3 spans 11 amino acids. CDR3 nucleotide sequence: TGTGCCAGCAGCCAAAAAAACATTCAGTACTTC. Encoded protein: CASSQKNIQYF.

The chain has TRBV7-9 and TRBJ2-1; TRBD2 matches at 13 bases. CDR1 is SEHNR and CDR2 is FQNEAQ in the germline V gene (reference sequence). This CDR3 is built from 15 residues. The ends lost 3 bases at V and 10 bases at J; junction bases unmatched: 6. The CDR3 sequence is CASSFGLAGVDEQFF. The CDR3, as DNA: TGTGCCAGCAGCTTCGGACTAGCGGGAGTGGACGAGCAGTTCTTC.

In the case of this clonotype: A single base separates this from a much larger clone, so it may be a read error. The chain links TRBV2 to TRBJ2-3, with D maybe TRBD1 (5 bases). The germline CDR1 and CDR2 sequences are SNHLY and FYNNEI. The CDR3 consists of 13 residues. The CDR3 loop is CASREGATDTQYF. The CDR3 DNA sequence: TGTGCCAGCAGGGAAGGGGCAACAGATACGCAGTATTTT.

Many counts were recorded for this clonotype. J is TRBJ2-1 and V is TRBV19; D unresolved. V was trimmed by 6 bases and J by 8 bases, leaving 14 bases between them. The germline gives CDR1 LNHDA, CDR2 SQIVND (reference sequence). This CDR3 spans 13 amino acids. The CDR3 DNA follows: TGTGCCAGTAGCCCAATAGAGGTCTATGAGCAGTTCTTC. This sequence encodes CASSPIEVYEQFF. The full variable domain, with the rest looked up from reference TRBV19 and TRBJ2-1, is DGGITQSPKYLFRKEGQNVTLSCEQNLNHDAMYWYRQDPGQGLRLIYYSQIVNDFQKGDIAEGYSVSREKKESFPLTVTSAQKNPTAFYLCASSPIEVYEQFFGPGTRLTVL.

This chain uses TRBV7-2 with TRBJ1-1; no firm D call. Deletions cut 1 base from V and 11 bases from J, with 11 bases between. CDR3 size: 12 residues. Looked up from germline, CDR1 is SGHTA and CDR2 is FQGNSA. The CDR3 is CASSLESRSAFF. The CDR3 DNA follows: TGTGCCAGCAGCTTAGAGTCGAGATCGGCTTTCTTT.

Many counts were recorded for this clonotype. The chain employs TRBV28 and TRBJ2-2; no definite D call. Germline values: CDR1 MDHEN, CDR2 SYDVKM. The V end lost 3 bases, the J end lost 7 bases, and 9 bases lay between the germline ends. The CDR3 totals 13 residues. This chain's CDR3 is CASSLDRDGELFF. CDR3 nucleotides: TGTGCCAGCAGTTTGGACCGTGACGGGGAGCTGTTTTTT.

J is TRBJ2-7 and V is TRBV5-6; the D gene could be TRBD1 or TRBD2 (5 bases each). The CDR3 loop spans 15 amino acids. Per the germline V gene, CDR1 is SGHDT and CDR2 is YYEEEE. V lost 4 bases and J lost 1, with 15 bases in between. The CDR3 protein is CASSRGPVPSYEQYF. CDR3 coding DNA: TGTGCCAGCAGCCGGGGCCCGGTGCCATCCTACGAGCAGTACTTC. The full variable domain, rest sourced from reference TRBV5-6 and TRBJ2-7, is DAGVTQSPTHLIKTRGQQVTLRCSPKSGHDTVSWYQQALGQGPQFIFQYYEEEERQRGNFPDRFSGHQFPNYSSELNVNALLLGDSALYLCASSRGPVPSYEQYFGPGTRLTVT.

This clonotype was counted a few times. The genes are TRBV11-2 and TRBJ1-1; no clear D gene. The germline V gene has CDR1 SGHAT and CDR2 FQNNGV. V was trimmed by 6 bases and J by 3 bases, leaving 11 bases between them. The CDR3 runs to 13 residues. The chain's CDR3 is CASRDTRYTEAFF. The CDR3 nucleotides read TGTGCCAGCAGGGATACAAGATACACTGAAGCTTTCTTT.

This clonotype showed up just a few times. The chain has TRBV3-1 and TRBJ1-2; TRBD1 aligns across 9 bases. The CDR3 is made up of 14 amino acids. The trim removed 0 bases at V and 8 bases at J, leaving 4 bases unmatched. The germline V gene encodes CDR1 LGHDT and CDR2 YNNKEL (reference sequence). This CDR3 reads CASSQDTGGRGYTF. CDR3 DNA: TGTGCCAGCAGCCAAGATACAGGGGGCCGAGGCTACACCTTC. Using reference TRBV3-1 and TRBJ1-2 for the parts outside the CDR3, the full variable domain is DTAVSQTPKYLVTQMGNDKSIKCEQNLGHDTMYWYKQDSKKFLKIMFSYNNKELIINETVPNRFSPKSPDKAHLNLHINSLELGDSAVYFCASSQDTGGRGYTFGSGTRLTVV.

This clonotype was found many times. The V and J genes are TRBV6-1 and TRBJ1-2; D might be TRBD1 (6 bases). Per the germline V gene, CDR1 is MNHNS and CDR2 is SASEGT. CDR3 length: 15 residues. V was pared by 0 bases and J by 8 bases, with 16 bases between. This CDR3 is CASSEADRRKEGYTF. As DNA, the CDR3 is TGTGCCAGCAGTGAAGCCGACAGGAGAAAGGAGGGCTACACCTTC.